The 15 T cell receptor beta chains below come from one sample, sequenced in a study of blood T cells in healthy people across ages. A second PCR, run for roughly 7 to 12 cycles, used a sample-barcoded 5' primer plus a J-beta primer mix. A single record per CDR3 protein comes from TCRdb applying MiXCR to the 5' RACE reads. Among roughly 700,000 distinct CDR3 sequences, approximately 49% were seen once, and the ten largest hold about 32%. Sequences were obtained from blood. The receptors stem from a woman aged 60-75 years in good health.

The V and J genes are TRBV7-8 and TRBJ2-3; the match to TRBD2 covers 8 bases. This CDR3 spans 15 amino acids. V gave up 5 bases and J gave up 5 bases; unmatched junction bases: 9. In germline, CDR1 is SGHVS, CDR2 FQNEAQ. The CDR3 nucleotides are TGTGCCAGCAGCCCAAGCGGGAGACGGGAAGATACGCAGTATTTT. It specifies CASSPSGRREDTQYF. The full variable domain, its missing parts supplied by reference TRBV7-8 and TRBJ2-3, is GAGVSQSPRYKVAKRGQDVALRCDPISGHVSLFWYQQALGQGPEFLTYFQNEAQLDKSGLPSDRFFAERPEGSVSTLKIQRTQQEDSAVYLCASSPSGRREDTQYFGPGTRLTVL.

The chain links TRBV29-1 to TRBJ1-1; a possible D gene is TRBD1 (5 bases). V was clipped by 4 bases and J by 0 bases, with 15 bases between them. The germline CDR1 and CDR2 sequences are SQVTM and ANQGSEA. The CDR3 runs to 15 residues. In DNA, the CDR3 is TGCAGCGTTGCCCCCGGTTGGGGGATGAACACTGAAGCTTTCTTT. Protein: CSVAPGWGMNTEAFF.

The chain combines TRBV20-1 with TRBJ2-1, with 14 bases matching TRBD2. This CDR3 contains 16 residues. The germline V gene encodes CDR1 DFQATT and CDR2 SNEGSKA (reference sequence). V was pared by 3 bases and J by 6 bases, with 7 bases of the junction left unmatched. CDR3 nucleotide sequence: TGCAGTGCTAGCGCCTCCGGGACTAGCGGGGGCAATGAGCAGTTCTTC. The encoded protein is CSASASGTSGGNEQFF.

CDR3 in amino acids: CAWSERPAVTNYGYTF. The DNA for the CDR3 is TGTGCCTGGAGTGAACGTCCGGCGGTTACAAACTATGGCTACACCTTC. This chain joins TRBV30 and TRBJ1-2; D is unresolved. Germline loops: CDR1 GTSNPN, CDR2 SVGIG (reference sequence). V was pared by 1 base and J by 2 bases, with 17 bases between. The CDR3 runs to 16 residues.

This clonotype came up a few times. This CDR3 is CSAKGTAYNEQFF. In DNA form, the CDR3 reads TGCAGTGCTAAAGGGACAGCTTACAATGAGCAGTTCTTC. The J gene is TRBJ2-1, the V gene TRBV20-1; 7 bases align to TRBD1. In germline, CDR1 is DFQATT, CDR2 SNEGSKA (reference sequence). The CDR3 is made up of 13 amino acids. The junction had 4 bases not matched to a gene; V was cut back by 4 bases and J by 4 bases.

A few counts support this clonotype. The chain uses TRBV7-9 and TRBJ2-7; tentatively, D is TRBD1 or TRBD2 (5 bases each). CDR1 and CDR2 (germline): SEHNR, FQNEAQ (reference sequence). The CDR3 sequence is 14 residues long. The V gene lost 4 bases and the J gene lost 2 bases, with 12 bases spanning the gap. CDR3 in DNA: TGTGCCAGCAGCTCCCCCGGGACCCCCTACGAGCAGTACTTC. Protein: CASSSPGTPYEQYF.

This clonotype was seen a handful of times. This chain links TRBV20-1 with TRBJ2-1; the D is unclear. Germline V gene lookup returns CDR1 DFQATT and CDR2 SNEGSKA (reference sequence). V was cut by 5 bases and J by 5 bases, with 16 bases left in between. The CDR3 loop spans 14 amino acids. CDR3 in amino acids: CSASDSRRNNEQFF. CDR3 in DNA: TGCAGTGCTTCAGATTCCAGGCGAAACAATGAGCAGTTCTTC.

The chain is built from TRBV6-1 and TRBJ2-1; the D gene is possibly TRBD2 (6 bases). Germline CDR1 MNHNS, CDR2 SASEGT. The CDR3 is made up of 14 amino acids. With 3 bases removed from V and 7 bases from J, the gap between germline ends came to 13 bases. This chain's CDR3 is CASSDQVGRNEQFF. CDR3 coding DNA: TGTGCCAGCAGTGACCAGGTAGGGAGGAATGAGCAGTTCTTC.

This clonotype was seen only a few times. The rearrangement uses TRBV20-1 and TRBJ2-1; TRBD1 matches 9 bases. From germline, CDR1 is DFQATT and CDR2 SNEGSKA (reference sequence). The CDR3 covers 19 residues. V gave up 0 bases and J gave up 5 bases; unmatched junction bases: 17. The CDR3 loop reads CSARDFTTGGRPRDNEQFF. CDR3 DNA: TGCAGTGCTAGAGATTTTACGACAGGGGGACGGCCACGGGACAATGAGCAGTTCTTC.

On this clonotype itself: Germline is not matched at one junction end, which may reflect a read error. The V gene is TRBV12-3 or TRBV12-4, the J gene TRBJ2-1; the D gene is possibly TRBD1 (6 bases). The length of the CDR3 is 14 residues. The CDR3 DNA reads as TGTGCCAGCAGTTACCCGGACAGACACAAGGAGCAGTTCTTC. It codes for CASSYPDRHKEQFF.

This clonotype was recorded once. The chain couples TRBV6-2 or TRBV6-3 to TRBJ2-1, with TRBD2 as a possible D gene (5 bases). The V and J ends lost 6 bases and 5 bases respectively, with 8 bases between them. The germline V gene encodes CDR1 MNHEY and CDR2 SVGEGT. The CDR3 has 12 residues. The CDR3 coding sequence is TGTGCCAGCAGAGAGCGGAACAATGAGCAGTTCTTC. It is translated as CASRERNNEQFF.

This clonotype was detected only a few times. The genes are TRBV6-2 or TRBV6-3 and TRBJ1-2; the D is unclear. In germline, CDR1 is MNHEY, CDR2 SVGEGT. Deletions cut 2 bases from V and 2 bases from J, with 18 bases between. The CDR3 has 17 amino acids. Here the CDR3 DNA reads TGTGCCAGCAGTTACCCCTCCGACACCAATCAAAACTATGGCTACACCTTC. It translates to CASSYPSDTNQNYGYTF.

Of note for this clonotype: At one boundary the junction diverges from the germline segment, which might be a read error. The rearrangement links TRBV5-5 to TRBJ1-2, with D possibly matching TRBD1 (5 bases). Germline CDR1 and CDR2: SGHKS and YYEKEE (reference sequence). This CDR3 comprises 15 residues. The CDR3 sequence is CASSFYGGTNCGYTF. The CDR3 nucleotides are TGTGCCAGCAGCTTCTACGGGGGAACTAACTGTGGCTACACCTTC.

This clonotype has only a few counts. The V call is TRBV7-2, the J call TRBJ1-2; D not resolved. The CDR3 is made up of 13 amino acids. CDR1 and CDR2 (germline): SGHTA, FQGNSA. Trimming shortened V by 6 bases and J by 6 bases, and 14 bases separated the two germline ends. CDR3 amino acids: CASRFPPEHGYTF. The CDR3 nucleotides read TGTGCCAGCAGGTTTCCCCCCGAACATGGCTACACCTTC.

V is TRBV20-1 and J is TRBJ1-5; TRBD1 matches at 8 bases. The V segment lost 6 bases and the J segment 4 bases; nucleotides outside the gene matches: 8. The CDR3 covers 14 residues. CDR1 and CDR2 (germline): DFQATT, SNEGSKA (reference sequence). The CDR3 here is CSAYGTGGNQPQHF. The CDR3 DNA follows: TGCAGTGCGTATGGGACAGGTGGAAATCAGCCCCAGCATTTT.